This T cell receptor beta chain originates from a study of OX40 agonist ivuxolimab in advanced cancers. Across the study: Patients assigned to dose escalation were diagnosed with hepatocellular carcinoma, melanoma, renal cell or head and neck cancer. Three patients, one with hepatocellular carcinoma and two with cutaneous melanoma, achieved partial responses.

Some clones are missing from TCRdb's copy, which holds only in-frame ones; the method was immunoSEQ multiplex PCR. Among tens of thousands of clones listed, about 81% were seen once. Turning to this clone: Antigen specificity is unknown.

The CDR3 length is 13 residues. Trimming cost V 3 bases and J 2 bases, with 3 bases left between them. Germline CDR1 reads SGHDT; CDR2 reads YYEEEE. Broader study findings: Undetermined was the antigen specificity of the expanded peripheral T cells.

This chain joins TRBV5-6 and TRBJ2-6; D is uncertain. The source was CD4+ or CD8+ T cells sorted from blood, collected in a trial of the OX40 agonist ivuxolimab. The receptor's source is an adult with an advanced solid tumor such as melanoma, head and neck, liver or kidney cancer. For the CDR3, the DNA is TGTGCCAGCAGCTCGACTGGGGCCAACGTCCTGACTTTC. Translation gives CASSSTGANVLTF.